This TCR beta chain was recorded in a study of blood T cell repertoires in COVID-19. The overall study: Sample material is recorded as cDNA or gDNA derived from T cells, B-cell-depleted T cells, or PBMCs.

Original processing notes: By means of reference gene primer amplification, nucleated cell counts were estimated. Profiling relied on immunoSEQ multiplex PCR, and the TCRdb table lists in-frame clones only, not all of them. V, J and clone size reflect that table, while D and trimming were determined from the DNA. Among 100,000 to 150,000 clones listed, roughly 85% were seen once. V lost 5 bases, J lost 9 bases, and 17 bases lay in between. This CDR3 contains 14 residues. Germline V gene sequence: CDR1 SGHTA, CDR2 FQGNSA. The sequence came from an elderly woman with acute or convalescent COVID-19. The sample was peripheral blood. V and J are TRBV7-2 and TRBJ1-5; D perhaps matches TRBD1 (5 bases). CDR3 sequence: CASSLGQGLGPQHF. The CDR3 DNA reads TGTGCCAGCAGCCTAGGTCAGGGTTTGGGGCCCCAGCATTTT.